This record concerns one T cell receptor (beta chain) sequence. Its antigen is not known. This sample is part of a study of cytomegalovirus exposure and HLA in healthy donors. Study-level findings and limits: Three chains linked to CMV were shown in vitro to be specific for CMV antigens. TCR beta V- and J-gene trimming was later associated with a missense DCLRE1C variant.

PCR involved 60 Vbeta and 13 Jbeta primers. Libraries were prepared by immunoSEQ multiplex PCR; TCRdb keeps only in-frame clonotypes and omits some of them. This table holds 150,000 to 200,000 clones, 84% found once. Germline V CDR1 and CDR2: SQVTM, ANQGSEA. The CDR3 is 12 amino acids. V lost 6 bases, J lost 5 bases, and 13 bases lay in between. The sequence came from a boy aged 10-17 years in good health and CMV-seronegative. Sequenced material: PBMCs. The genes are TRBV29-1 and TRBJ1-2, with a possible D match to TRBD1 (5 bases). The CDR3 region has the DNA TGCAGCGTGCGGACAACACTTTATGGCTACACCTTC. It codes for CSVRTTLYGYTF.